One and the same sample provided the 14 T cell receptor beta chains below, sequenced in a study of blood T cell repertoires in COVID-19. Sequencing was performed with immunoSEQ multiplex PCR; in TCRdb, only in-frame clones are kept and a portion is missing. The sample records just over 150,000 clones, roughly 90% being singletons. Sequenced material: PBMCs or T cells enriched from blood (not recorded which). The receptors come from a woman aged 50 to 60 who had recovered from COVID-19.

The gene calls are TRBV19 and TRBJ1-4; D is perhaps TRBD1 (6 bases). V dropped 7 bases and J dropped 6 bases, with 9 bases sitting between them. The germline V gene has CDR1 LNHDA and CDR2 SQIVND (reference sequence). This CDR3 has 12 amino acids. The CDR3 nucleotides read TGTGCCAGTAACAGGGTAGATGAAAAACTGTTTTTT. This translates into CASNRVDEKLFF.

The chain recombines TRBV11-1 with TRBJ1-2; 7 nucleotides line up with TRBD1. Germline CDR1 is SGHAT and CDR2 is FQDESV (reference sequence). V shed 0 bases, J shed 8 bases, and the junction held 6 bases outside the gene matches. This CDR3 spans 14 amino acids. CDR3 amino acids: CASSLAATGKGYTF. DNA for the CDR3: TGTGCCAGCAGCTTAGCCGCGACAGGGAAAGGCTACACCTTC.

The rearrangement joins TRBV11-2 to TRBJ2-7; D possibly corresponds to TRBD1 (5 bases). With 0 bases removed from V and 2 bases from J, the gap between germline ends came to 8 bases. Germline V gene data show CDR1 as SGHAT and CDR2 as FQNNGV. The CDR3 covers 14 residues. The CDR3 coding sequence is TGTGCCAGCAGCTTAGAAAGGGGCCCCTACGAGCAGTACTTC. Protein: CASSLERGPYEQYF.

V and J are TRBV19 and TRBJ2-1; D possibly corresponds to TRBD2 (5 bases). The V gene's germline CDR1 is LNHDA and CDR2 SQIVND (reference sequence). V lost 5 bases to trimming and J lost 12 bases, with 14 bases between them. CDR3 size: 12 residues. The CDR3 nucleotides are TGTGCCAGTAGTTATGTGGGAGATGGGCAGTTCTTC. It encodes CASSYVGDGQFF.

The gene calls are TRBV11-2 and TRBJ2-1, with 12 bases lining up with TRBD2. V dropped 1 base and J dropped 8; count of bases not matched to a gene: 9. From germline, CDR1 is SGHAT and CDR2 FQNNGV. CDR3 size: 17 residues. The DNA of the CDR3 is TGTGCCAGCAGCTTAGGGGCTAGCGGGGGGGCCTATGATGAGCAGTTCTTC. Translated, it gives CASSLGASGGAYDEQFF.

The count of this clone is one. J is TRBJ1-2 and V is TRBV5-5, with D possibly TRBD1 on 5 matching bases. V was cut by 1 base and J by 6 bases, with 16 bases left in between. Germline V CDR1 and CDR2: SGHKS, YYEKEE (reference sequence). This CDR3 has 15 amino acids. The CDR3 DNA sequence: TGTGCCAGCAGCTTGTGGGAAGGGGCTGAGGATGGCTACACCTTC. Amino acids: CASSLWEGAEDGYTF.

The chain is built from TRBV5-1 and TRBJ2-3; possible D gene TRBD1, 6 bases. Germline CDR1 reads SGHRS; CDR2 reads YFSETQ. CDR3 length equals 15 residues. Trimming cost V 3 bases and J 4 bases, with 15 bases left between them. The DNA for the CDR3 is TGCGCCAGCAGCTACCAGCGTGGGGGCCCAGATACGCAGTATTTT. Translated, it gives CASSYQRGGPDTQYF. Full variable domain (missing parts from reference TRBV5-1 and TRBJ2-3): KAGVTQTPRYLIKTRGQQVTLSCSPISGHRSVSWYQQTPGQGLQFLFEYFSETQRNKGNFPGRFSGRQFSNSRSEMNVSTLELGDSALYLCASSYQRGGPDTQYFGPGTRLTVL.

J is TRBJ2-7 and V is TRBV14; D unresolved. Germline loops: CDR1 SGHDN, CDR2 FVKESK. V was cut by 4 bases and J by 1 base, with 8 bases left in between. The CDR3 runs 13 residues. CDR3 nucleotides: TGTGCCAGCAGCCCGGGTTTTTCCTACGAGCAGTACTTC. It is translated as CASSPGFSYEQYF.

This clone was seen once. A junction end diverges from the germline sequence, so it may reflect a read error. V usage is TRBV4-1 and J usage is TRBJ1-2, with D perhaps matching TRBD1 (6 bases). Germline CDR1 reads MGHRA; CDR2 reads YSYEKL. CDR3 length equals 15 residues. For the CDR3, the DNA is TGCGCCAGCAGCCAAGATGACCGTGCAGGGGTGTCCTATTTATTC. Its translation is CASSQDDRAGVSYLF.

Only one count was recorded for this clone. CDR3 sequence: CASSEQGHSNQPQHF. In nucleotides, the CDR3 is TGTGCCAGCTCGGAACAGGGGCATAGCAATCAGCCCCAGCATTTT. V is TRBV18 and J is TRBJ1-5, with 7 bases identical to TRBD1. Looked up from germline, CDR1 is KGHSH and CDR2 is LQKENI. This CDR3 has 15 residues. The V gene end was trimmed by 6 bases and the J gene end by 0 bases; junction bases not matched to a gene: 5.

The chain links TRBV28 to TRBJ1-1; D is perhaps TRBD1 (6 bases). Trimming removed 5 bases from V and 10 bases from J, with 17 bases in between. From germline, CDR1 is MDHEN and CDR2 SYDVKM. The CDR3 runs to 13 residues. The CDR3 region has the DNA TGTGCCAGCAGTCTCCTTTGGGGGCAGGGAGCTTTCTTT. Amino acid sequence: CASSLLWGQGAFF.

V is TRBV7-3 and J is TRBJ1-2; no firm D call. This CDR3 is 15 amino acids long. V lost 5 bases and J 6 bases, leaving 19 bases between the germline ends. Per germline, CDR1 SGHTA and CDR2 FQGTGA. The CDR3 coding sequence is TGTGCCAGCAGCAGCCTCCCGGGGAACCCTAATGGCTACACCTTC. Residues: CASSSLPGNPNGYTF.

The chain has TRBV19 and TRBJ2-1; 8 nucleotides align to TRBD1. This CDR3 has 15 amino acids. Germline assignment: CDR1 LNHDA and CDR2 SQIVND (reference sequence). After removal of 8 bases from V and 0 bases from J, the junction contained 6 bases not matched to a gene. Written as DNA, the CDR3 is TGTGCCAGTGGACAGGGACCGAGCTCCTACAATGAGCAGTTCTTC. Its translation: CASGQGPSSYNEQFF.

Of note for this clone: The same CDR3 also results from other DNA sequences found in this sample. The rearrangement uses TRBV19 and TRBJ1-1, with D perhaps matching TRBD1 (6 bases). CDR3 size: 14 residues. The V end was cut by 5 bases, the J end by 0 bases, with 10 bases between. Germline V gives CDR1 LNHDA, CDR2 SQIVND (reference sequence). The CDR3 sequence: CASSEQGLNTEAFF. The CDR3 DNA follows: TGTGCCAGTAGTGAACAGGGCTTGAACACTGAAGCTTTCTTT.